These 16 T cell receptor beta chains originate from one sample sequenced in a study of CD8 T cells in ankylosing spondylitis. MiXCR, applied by TCRdb to the 5' RACE reads, yields one record per CDR3 protein. The sample lists 250,000 or so distinct CDR3 sequences; about 24% were seen once. Sequenced sample: blood, either unsorted or a sorted T cell fraction (not recorded which). The receptors stem from a male donor with ankylosing spondylitis or in good health (not recorded which).

This clonotype was found a few times. The V gene is TRBV29-1, the J gene TRBJ1-5; no clear D. CDR3 length equals 12 residues. V lost 7 bases to trimming and J lost 5 bases, with 12 bases between them. Germline V gene lookup returns CDR1 SQVTM and CDR2 ANQGSEA. The CDR3 DNA reads as TGCAGCGGTGAGGGTTCTGATCAGCCCCAGCATTTT. This sequence encodes CSGEGSDQPQHF.

DNA for the CDR3: TGTGCCAGCAGTCGAGCTAGCGGGGTCAACAATGAGCAGTTCTTC. Its protein is CASSRASGVNNEQFF. The chain couples TRBV6-1 to TRBJ2-1, with 9 bases aligning to TRBD2. In germline, CDR1 is MNHNS, CDR2 SASEGT. The CDR3 is made up of 15 amino acids. Trimming took 5 bases from V and 5 from J; bases not matched to a gene: 7.

This clonotype has a handful of counts. CDR3 loop: CSARVPTGGETQYF. CDR3 nucleotide sequence: TGCAGTGCTAGGGTTCCTACGGGAGGGGAGACCCAGTACTTC. This sequence joins TRBV20-1 and TRBJ2-5, with 8 bases aligning to TRBD2. The CDR3 runs to 14 residues. Germline assignment: CDR1 DFQATT and CDR2 SNEGSKA (reference sequence). J was trimmed by 5 bases and V by 3 bases; bases with no gene match: 8.

The chain couples TRBV6-5 to TRBJ2-3; 11 bases line up with TRBD2. V dropped 2 bases and J dropped 3; count of bases not matched to a gene: 7. The CDR3 covers 17 residues. Germline V gives CDR1 MNHEY, CDR2 SVGAGI. In DNA, the CDR3 is TGTGCCAGCAGTTACCGAATACTAGCGGGGGAGACAGATACGCAGTATTTT. This codes for CASSYRILAGETDTQYF.

In this sample, this clonotype turned up many times. The chain is built from TRBV20-1 and TRBJ2-7; tentative D call: TRBD2 (6 bases). The CDR3 has 13 amino acids. CDR1 is DFQATT, CDR2 SNEGSKA, per germline (reference sequence). The germline V and J ends were trimmed by 3 bases and 2 bases, with 11 bases remaining between them. This chain's CDR3 is CSARGTLTYEQYF. CDR3 DNA sequence: TGCAGTGCTAGGGGGACTCTCACCTACGAGCAGTACTTC.

Ten or more counts support this clonotype. This rearrangement joins TRBV20-1 to TRBJ2-7; a weak D match, TRBD2 (6 bases). The CDR3 covers 14 residues. Trimming removed 3 bases at V and 2 bases at J, with 14 bases between. Germline CDR1 DFQATT, CDR2 SNEGSKA (reference sequence). CDR3 coding DNA: TGCAGTGCTAGTACCGGGACTTCCCCCTACGAGCAGTACTTC. This encodes CSASTGTSPYEQYF.

In its sample, this clonotype was seen a few times. The rearrangement uses TRBV5-6 and TRBJ2-6, with a tentative D call TRBD2 (5 bases). Germline V lookup: CDR1 SGHDT, CDR2 YYEEEE. Trimming took 0 bases from V and 5 from J, leaving 9 bases between them. CDR3 length equals 15 residues. CDR3 protein: CASSLAGSWANVLTF. The CDR3 DNA is TGTGCCAGCAGCTTGGCGGGGTCGTGGGCCAACGTCCTGACTTTC. Using reference TRBV5-6 and TRBJ2-6 for the parts outside the CDR3, the full variable domain is DAGVTQSPTHLIKTRGQQVTLRCSPKSGHDTVSWYQQALGQGPQFIFQYYEEEERQRGNFPDRFSGHQFPNYSSELNVNALLLGDSALYLCASSLAGSWANVLTFGAGSRLTVL.

There are many counts of this clonotype. The rearrangement links TRBV29-1 to TRBJ1-1; D might be TRBD1 (5 bases). CDR1 is SQVTM, CDR2 ANQGSEA, per germline. This CDR3 has 13 amino acids. V lost 7 bases to trimming and J lost 5 bases, with 17 bases between them. The CDR3 spells CSAAGRGATEAFF. CDR3 bases: TGCAGCGCGGCGGGAAGGGGTGCTACTGAAGCTTTCTTT.

This clonotype was seen at least ten times. The chain is built from TRBV12-3 or TRBV12-4 and TRBJ2-5; D gene uncertain. V was cut by 7 bases and J by 5 bases, with 11 bases left in between. This CDR3 is built from 12 residues. The CDR3 DNA follows: TGTGCCAGCACCCGACTGCTGGAGACCCAGTACTTC. It specifies CASTRLLETQYF.

The sample holds many counts of this clonotype. The V and J genes are TRBV10-2 and TRBJ1-6, with D tentatively TRBD1 (5 bases). Germline CDR1 and CDR2: WSHSY and SAAADI. V shed 3 bases and J shed 8 bases, with 8 bases lying between them. This CDR3 contains 13 residues. CDR3 nucleotide sequence: TGCGCCAGCAGTGAACAGGCAGATTCACCCCTCCACTTT. This gives the protein CASSEQADSPLHF.

V gene TRBV27 combines with J gene TRBJ2-7, with unresolved D. The CDR3 sequence is 14 residues long. V dropped 5 bases and J dropped 2 bases, with 13 bases sitting between them. Germline V lookup: CDR1 MNHEY, CDR2 SMNVEV (reference sequence). Here the CDR3 reads CASSGGSGTYEQYF. Here the CDR3 DNA reads TGTGCCAGCAGTGGCGGCTCCGGAACCTACGAGCAGTACTTC.

The chain carries TRBV20-1 and TRBJ2-1; D is possibly TRBD2 (6 bases). Deletions cut 6 bases from V and 0 bases from J, with 12 bases between. In germline, CDR1 is DFQATT, CDR2 SNEGSKA (reference sequence). This CDR3 has 14 amino acids. The CDR3 DNA sequence: TGCAGTGCCAGTAGCGGAGGCTCCTACAATGAGCAGTTCTTC. Its protein product is CSASSGGSYNEQFF.

The table lists this clonotype with a few counts. The CDR3, as DNA: TGCAGCGTTGAAGACGGCCAGCCCTCTGGGGCCAACGTCCTGACTTTC. It encodes CSVEDGQPSGANVLTF. The chain combines TRBV29-1 with TRBJ2-6; D is uncertain. There are 16 residues in the CDR3. Trimming cost V 0 bases and J 0 bases, with 9 bases left between them. Germline V gene sequence: CDR1 SQVTM, CDR2 ANQGSEA.

This clonotype was seen at least ten times. This rearrangement joins TRBV20-1 to TRBJ1-5; no definite D call. CDR3 length: 12 residues. Germline-derived CDR1 and CDR2 are DFQATT and SNEGSKA (reference sequence). V lost 3 bases and J 3 bases, leaving 6 bases between the germline ends. CDR3 nucleotide sequence: TGCAGTGCTAGCCAGCCCAATCAGCCCCAGCATTTT. It translates to CSASQPNQPQHF.

This clonotype was detected only a few times. The chain uses TRBV20-1 and TRBJ1-5; D perhaps matches TRBD1 (6 bases). The germline gives CDR1 DFQATT, CDR2 SNEGSKA (reference sequence). This CDR3 region has 14 residues. Trimming pared 5 bases from V and 0 bases from J, leaving 11 bases between. CDR3 amino acids: CSALQGNSNQPQHF. DNA of the CDR3: TGCAGTGCTTTACAGGGAAATAGCAATCAGCCCCAGCATTTT.

There are many counts of this clonotype. The gene calls are TRBV6-1 and TRBJ2-1, with D uncertain. Trimming cost V 7 bases and J 0 bases, with 16 bases left between them. The germline V gene has CDR1 MNHNS and CDR2 SASEGT. The CDR3 totals 16 residues. The CDR3 DNA reads as TGTGCCAGCACCGTAACCGGGTCAGGCTCCTACAATGAGCAGTTCTTC. Protein product: CASTVTGSGSYNEQFF.